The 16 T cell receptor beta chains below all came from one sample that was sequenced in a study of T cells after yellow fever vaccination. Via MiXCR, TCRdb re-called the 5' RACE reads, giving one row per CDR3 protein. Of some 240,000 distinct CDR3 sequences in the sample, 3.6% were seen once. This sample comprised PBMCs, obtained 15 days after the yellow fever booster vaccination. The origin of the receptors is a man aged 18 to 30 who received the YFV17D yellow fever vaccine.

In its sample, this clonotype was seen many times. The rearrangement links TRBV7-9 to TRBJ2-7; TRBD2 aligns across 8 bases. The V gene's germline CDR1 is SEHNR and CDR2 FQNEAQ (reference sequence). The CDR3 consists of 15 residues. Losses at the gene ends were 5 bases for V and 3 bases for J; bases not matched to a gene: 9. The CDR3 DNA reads TGTGCCAGCAGCCTTACCGGGGGGGGTGTCTACGAGCAGTACTTC. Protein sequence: CASSLTGGGVYEQYF.

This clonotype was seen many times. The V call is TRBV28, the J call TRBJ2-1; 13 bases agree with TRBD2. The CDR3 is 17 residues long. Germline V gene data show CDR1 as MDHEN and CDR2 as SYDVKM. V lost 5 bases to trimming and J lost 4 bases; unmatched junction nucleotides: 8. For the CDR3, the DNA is TGTGCCAGCAGTGGGGGACTAGCGGGGACTAGTTACAATGAGCAGTTCTTC. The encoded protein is CASSGGLAGTSYNEQFF.

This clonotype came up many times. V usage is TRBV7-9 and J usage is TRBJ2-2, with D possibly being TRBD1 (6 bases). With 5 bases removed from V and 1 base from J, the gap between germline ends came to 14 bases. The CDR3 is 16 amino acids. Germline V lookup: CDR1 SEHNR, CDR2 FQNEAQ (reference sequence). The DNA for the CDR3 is TGTGCCAGCAGCCTCCTTTCGACAGGGAACACCGGGGAGCTGTTTTTT. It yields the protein CASSLLSTGNTGELFF.

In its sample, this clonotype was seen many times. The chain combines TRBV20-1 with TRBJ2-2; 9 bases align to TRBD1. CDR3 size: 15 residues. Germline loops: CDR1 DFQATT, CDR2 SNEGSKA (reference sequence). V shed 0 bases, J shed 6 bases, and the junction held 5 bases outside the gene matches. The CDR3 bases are TGCAGTGCTAGAGAACGAACAGGGGGCTCCGGGGAGCTGTTTTTT. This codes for CSARERTGGSGELFF.

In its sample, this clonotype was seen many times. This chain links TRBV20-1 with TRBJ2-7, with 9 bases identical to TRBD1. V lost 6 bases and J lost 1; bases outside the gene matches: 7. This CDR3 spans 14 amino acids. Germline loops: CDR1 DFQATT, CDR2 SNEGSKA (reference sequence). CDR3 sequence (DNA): TGCAGTGCATCTGGACAGGGGCAATCCTACGAGCAGTACTTC. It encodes CSASGQGQSYEQYF.

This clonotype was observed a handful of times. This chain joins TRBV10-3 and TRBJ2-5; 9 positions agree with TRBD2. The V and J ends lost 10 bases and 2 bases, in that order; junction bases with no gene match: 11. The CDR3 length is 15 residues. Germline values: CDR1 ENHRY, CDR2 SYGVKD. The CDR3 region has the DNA TGTGCCACCGCCCCGCTGGCGGGGGGGCAAGAGACCCAGTACTTC. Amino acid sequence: CATAPLAGGQETQYF.

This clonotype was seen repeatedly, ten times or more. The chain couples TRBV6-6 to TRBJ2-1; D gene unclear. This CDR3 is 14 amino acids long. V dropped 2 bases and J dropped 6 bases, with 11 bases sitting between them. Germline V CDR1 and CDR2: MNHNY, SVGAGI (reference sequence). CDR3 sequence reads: CASSYGGSVNEQFF. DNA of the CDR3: TGTGCCAGCAGTTACGGTGGGTCCGTCAATGAGCAGTTCTTC.

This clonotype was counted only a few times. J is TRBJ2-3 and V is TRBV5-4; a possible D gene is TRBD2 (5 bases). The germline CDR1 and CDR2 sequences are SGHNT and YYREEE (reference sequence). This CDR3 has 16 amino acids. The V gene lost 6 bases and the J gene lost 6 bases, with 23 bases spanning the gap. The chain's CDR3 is CASTPEIPGGWDTQYF. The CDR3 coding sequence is TGTGCCAGCACCCCTGAAATCCCCGGAGGTTGGGATACGCAGTATTTT.

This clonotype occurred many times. The CDR3 protein is CASHYTGELFF. CDR3 bases: TGTGCCAGCCACTACACCGGGGAGCTGTTTTTT. J is TRBJ2-2 and V is TRBV12-3 or TRBV12-4; D unclear. The CDR3 sequence is 11 residues long. Between the trimmed V and J ends, which lost 8 bases and 3 bases, there was a span of 4 bases.

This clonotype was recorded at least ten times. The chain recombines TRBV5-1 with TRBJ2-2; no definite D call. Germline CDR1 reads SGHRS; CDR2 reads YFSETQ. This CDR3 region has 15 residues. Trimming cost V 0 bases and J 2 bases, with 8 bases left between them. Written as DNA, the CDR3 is TGCGCCAGCAGCTTGGACGGACCTAACACCGGGGAGCTGTTTTTT. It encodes CASSLDGPNTGELFF.

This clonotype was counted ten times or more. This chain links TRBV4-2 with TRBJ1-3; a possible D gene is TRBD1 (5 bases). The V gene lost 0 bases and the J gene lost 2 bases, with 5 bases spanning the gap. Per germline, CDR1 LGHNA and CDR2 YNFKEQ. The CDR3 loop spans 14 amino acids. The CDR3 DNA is TGTGCCAGCAGCCAAGACAGGGCTGGAAACACCATATATTTT. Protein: CASSQDRAGNTIYF.

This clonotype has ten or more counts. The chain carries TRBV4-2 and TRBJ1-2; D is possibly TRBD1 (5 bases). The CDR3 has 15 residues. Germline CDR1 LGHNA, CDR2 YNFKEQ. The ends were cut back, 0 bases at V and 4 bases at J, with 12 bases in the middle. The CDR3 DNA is TGTGCCAGCAGCCAAGACCAAAAGGGGCCCTATGGCTACACCTTC. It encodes CASSQDQKGPYGYTF.

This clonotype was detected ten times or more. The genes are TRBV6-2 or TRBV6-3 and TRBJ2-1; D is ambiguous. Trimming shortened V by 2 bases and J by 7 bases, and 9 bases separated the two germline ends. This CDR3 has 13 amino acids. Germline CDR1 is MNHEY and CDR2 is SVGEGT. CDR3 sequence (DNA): TGTGCCAGCAGTTACCAGGAAAGTAATGAGCAGTTCTTC. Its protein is CASSYQESNEQFF.

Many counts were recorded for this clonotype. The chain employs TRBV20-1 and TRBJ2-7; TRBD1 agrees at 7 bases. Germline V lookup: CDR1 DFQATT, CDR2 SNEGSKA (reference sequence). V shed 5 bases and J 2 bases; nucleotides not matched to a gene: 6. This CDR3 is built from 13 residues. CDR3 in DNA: TGCAGTGCTCCCCGGACAGGCACCTACGAGCAGTACTTC. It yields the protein CSAPRTGTYEQYF.

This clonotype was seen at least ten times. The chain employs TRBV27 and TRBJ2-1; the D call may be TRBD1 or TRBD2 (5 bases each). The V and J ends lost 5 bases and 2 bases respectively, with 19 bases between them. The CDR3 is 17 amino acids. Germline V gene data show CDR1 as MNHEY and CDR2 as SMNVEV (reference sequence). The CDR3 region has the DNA TGTGCCAGCAGTCCCCAGGGACGGCGACCGCCCTACAATGAGCAGTTCTTC. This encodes CASSPQGRRPPYNEQFF.

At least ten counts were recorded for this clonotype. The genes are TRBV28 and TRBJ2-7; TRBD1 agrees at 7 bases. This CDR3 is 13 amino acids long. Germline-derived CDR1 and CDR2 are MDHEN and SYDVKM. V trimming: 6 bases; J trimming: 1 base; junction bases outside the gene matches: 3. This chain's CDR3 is CASSPGQSYEQYV. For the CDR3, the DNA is TGTGCCAGCAGCCCGGGACAGTCCTACGAGCAGTACGTC.